This T cell receptor (beta chain) was sequenced in a study of OX40 agonist ivuxolimab in advanced cancers. Produced via immunoSEQ multiplex PCR; TCRdb's table is partial and in-frame only. The sample comprises 55,000 to 75,000 clones, about 84% of which are singletons, and 9.5% to 13% rests with the top ten. As regards this clone: A read error may account for a junction end that differs from germline.

In germline, CDR1 is SGHRS, CDR2 YFSETQ. This CDR3 has 16 amino acids. The specimen was CD4+ or CD8+ T cells sorted from blood, collected in a trial of the OX40 agonist ivuxolimab. The chain recombines TRBV5-1 with TRBJ2-3; 12 nucleotides agree with TRBD2. The clonotype was recovered from an adult with an advanced solid tumor such as melanoma, head and neck, liver or kidney cancer. The CDR3 reads CAGSLRTSGITDTQYF. For the CDR3, the DNA is TGCGCCGGCAGCTTAAGGACTAGCGGGATCACAGATACGCAGTATTTT.